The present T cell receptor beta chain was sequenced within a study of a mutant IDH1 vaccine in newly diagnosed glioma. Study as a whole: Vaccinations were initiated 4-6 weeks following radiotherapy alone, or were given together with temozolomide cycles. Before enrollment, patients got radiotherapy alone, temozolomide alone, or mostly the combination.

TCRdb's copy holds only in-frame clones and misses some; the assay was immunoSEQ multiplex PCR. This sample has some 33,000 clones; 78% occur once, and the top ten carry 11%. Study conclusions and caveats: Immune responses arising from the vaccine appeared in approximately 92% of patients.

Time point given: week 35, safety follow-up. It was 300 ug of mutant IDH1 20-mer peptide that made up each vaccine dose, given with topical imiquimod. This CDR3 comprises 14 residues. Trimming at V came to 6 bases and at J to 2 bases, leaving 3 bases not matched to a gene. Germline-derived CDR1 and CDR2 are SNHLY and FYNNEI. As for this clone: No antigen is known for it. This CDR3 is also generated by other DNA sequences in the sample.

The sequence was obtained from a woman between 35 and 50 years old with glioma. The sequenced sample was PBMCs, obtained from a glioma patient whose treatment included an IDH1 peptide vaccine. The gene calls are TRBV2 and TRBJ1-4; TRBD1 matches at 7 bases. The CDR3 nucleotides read TGTGCCAGCAGGGGACAGTCGACTAATGAAAAACTGTTTTTT. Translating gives CASRGQSTNEKLFF.